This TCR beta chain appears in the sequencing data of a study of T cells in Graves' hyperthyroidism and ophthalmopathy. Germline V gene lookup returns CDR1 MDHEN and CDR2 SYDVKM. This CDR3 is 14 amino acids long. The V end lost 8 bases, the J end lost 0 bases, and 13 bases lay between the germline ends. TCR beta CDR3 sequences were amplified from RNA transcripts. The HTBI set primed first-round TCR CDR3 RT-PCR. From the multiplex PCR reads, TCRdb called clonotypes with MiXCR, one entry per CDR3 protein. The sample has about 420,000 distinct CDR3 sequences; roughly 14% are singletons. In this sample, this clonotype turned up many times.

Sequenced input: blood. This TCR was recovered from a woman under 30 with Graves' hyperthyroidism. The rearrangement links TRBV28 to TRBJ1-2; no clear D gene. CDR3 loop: CASGQILANYGYTF. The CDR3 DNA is TGTGCCAGCGGGCAGATATTAGCTAACTATGGCTACACCTTC.